This T cell receptor (beta chain) was recorded in a study of shared clonotypes between healthy human individuals. The CDR3 length is 17 residues. Looked up from germline, CDR1 is SEHNR and CDR2 is FQNEAQ (reference sequence). Trimming cost V 1 base and J 1 base; bases outside gene matches: 3. Assay: immunoSEQ multiplex PCR; the TCRdb copy retains only in-frame clones and omits some. The sample shows about 2.4 million clones, around 94% of them seen only once. The source of this sequence is a man younger than 35 in good health. The chain couples TRBV7-9 to TRBJ2-6, with 8 bases aligning to TRBD1. The sequencing input was naive CD4+ T cells sorted from blood. Stated subset: CD45RA+ positively selected. The CDR3 DNA is TGTGCCAGCAGCTTAGGGACAGGGATATCTGGGGCCAACGTCCTGACTTTC. This sequence encodes CASSLGTGISGANVLTF.